The present TCR beta chain was sequenced within a study of blood T cells in healthy people across ages. This clonotype was observed once. The J segment lost 6 bases and the V segment lost 2 bases, leaving 8 bases of the junction unmatched. The germline V gene has CDR1 ENHRY and CDR2 SYGVKD. This CDR3 contains 17 residues. It was with a sample-barcoded 5' primer and a J-beta primer mix that a second PCR of about 6 to 12 cycles was run. MiXCR, run by TCRdb on the 5' RACE reads, gives a single entry per CDR3 protein. The profile covers approximately 800,000 distinct CDR3 sequences, with about 34% appearing a single time and roughly 13% taken by the ten largest.

This chain links TRBV10-3 with TRBJ2-3; 13 bases agree with TRBD2. The sequenced material came from blood. The receptor was isolated from a man aged 18 to 35 in good health. The CDR3: CAISERRGTSGADTQYF. In nucleotides, the CDR3 is TGTGCCATCAGTGAGCGAAGGGGGACTAGCGGGGCGGATACGCAGTATTTT.